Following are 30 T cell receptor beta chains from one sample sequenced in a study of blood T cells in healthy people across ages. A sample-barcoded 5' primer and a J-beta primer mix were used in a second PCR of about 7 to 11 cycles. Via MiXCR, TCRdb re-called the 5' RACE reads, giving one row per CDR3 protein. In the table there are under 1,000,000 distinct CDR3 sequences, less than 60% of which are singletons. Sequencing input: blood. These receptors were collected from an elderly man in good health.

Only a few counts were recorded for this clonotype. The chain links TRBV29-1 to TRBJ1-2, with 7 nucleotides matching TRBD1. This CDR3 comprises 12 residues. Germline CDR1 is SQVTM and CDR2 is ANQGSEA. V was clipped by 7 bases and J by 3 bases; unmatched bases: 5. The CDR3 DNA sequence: TGCAGCGCGTCCGGGACAGACTATGGCTACACCTTC. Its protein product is CSASGTDYGYTF.

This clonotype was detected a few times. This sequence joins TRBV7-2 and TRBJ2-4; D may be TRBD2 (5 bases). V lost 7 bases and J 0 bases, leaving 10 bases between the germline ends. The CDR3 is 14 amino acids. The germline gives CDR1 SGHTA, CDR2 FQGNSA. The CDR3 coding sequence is TGTGCCAGCAATCTCGGACTAGCCAAAAACATTCAGTACTTC. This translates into CASNLGLAKNIQYF.

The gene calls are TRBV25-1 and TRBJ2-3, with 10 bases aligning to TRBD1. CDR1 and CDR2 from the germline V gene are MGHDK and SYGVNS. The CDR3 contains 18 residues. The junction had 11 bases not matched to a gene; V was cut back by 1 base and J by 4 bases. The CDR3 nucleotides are TGTGCCAGCAGTGAATGGGGGACTGGGACAGGGGACCCAGATACGCAGTATTTT. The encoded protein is CASSEWGTGTGDPDTQYF.

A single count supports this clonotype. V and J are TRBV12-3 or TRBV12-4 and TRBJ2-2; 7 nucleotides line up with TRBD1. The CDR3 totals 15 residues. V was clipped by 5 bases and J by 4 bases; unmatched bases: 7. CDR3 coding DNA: TGTGCCAGCAGTCCAGGACAGGCGGGCACCGGGGAGCTGTTTTTT. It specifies CASSPGQAGTGELFF.

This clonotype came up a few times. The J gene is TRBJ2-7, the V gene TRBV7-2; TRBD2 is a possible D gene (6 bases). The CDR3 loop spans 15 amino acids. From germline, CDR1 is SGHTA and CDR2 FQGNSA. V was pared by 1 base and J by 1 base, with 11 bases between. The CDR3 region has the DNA TGTGCCAGCAGCTTAGGGCTAGCGCGATCCTACGAGCAGTACTTC. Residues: CASSLGLARSYEQYF.

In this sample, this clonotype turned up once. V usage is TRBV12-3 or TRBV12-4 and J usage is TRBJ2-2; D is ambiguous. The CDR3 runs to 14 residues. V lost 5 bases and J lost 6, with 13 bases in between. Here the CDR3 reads CASSETQGPGELFF. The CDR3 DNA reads TGTGCCAGCAGTGAAACGCAAGGTCCCGGGGAGCTGTTTTTT.

In DNA, the CDR3 is TGTGCCACCAGTGCAGACGGGGGAGTGGAGACCCAGTACTTC. Translating gives CATSADGGVETQYF. The V gene is TRBV24-1, the J gene TRBJ2-5, with TRBD2 as a possible D gene (6 bases). CDR1 is KGHDR and CDR2 is SFDVKD in the germline V gene. With 5 bases removed from V and 5 bases from J, the gap between germline ends came to 14 bases. The CDR3 totals 14 residues.

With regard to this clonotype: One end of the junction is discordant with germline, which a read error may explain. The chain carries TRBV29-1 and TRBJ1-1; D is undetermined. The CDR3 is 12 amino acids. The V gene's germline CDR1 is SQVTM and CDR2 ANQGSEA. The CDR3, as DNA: TGCAGCGTTGAAAGGAGGAACGCTGAAGCTTTCTTT. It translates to CSVERRNAEAFF.

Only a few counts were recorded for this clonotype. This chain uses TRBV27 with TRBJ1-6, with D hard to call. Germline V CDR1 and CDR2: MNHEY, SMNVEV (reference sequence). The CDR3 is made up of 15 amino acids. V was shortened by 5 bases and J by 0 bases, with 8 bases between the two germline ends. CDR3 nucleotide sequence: TGTGCCAGCAGTATCGCTGGCTCCTATAATTCACCCCTCCACTTT. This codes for CASSIAGSYNSPLHF.

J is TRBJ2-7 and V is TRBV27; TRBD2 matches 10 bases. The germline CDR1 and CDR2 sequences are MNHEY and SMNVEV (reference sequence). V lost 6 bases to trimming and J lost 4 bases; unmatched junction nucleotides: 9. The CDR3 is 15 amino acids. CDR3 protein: CASSRASGSFYEQYF. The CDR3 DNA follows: TGTGCCAGCAGCCGGGCTAGCGGGAGTTTTTACGAGCAGTACTTC.

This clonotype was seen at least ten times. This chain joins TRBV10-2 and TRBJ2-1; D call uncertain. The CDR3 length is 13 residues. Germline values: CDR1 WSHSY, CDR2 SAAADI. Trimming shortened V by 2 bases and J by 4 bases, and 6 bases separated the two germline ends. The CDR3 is CASSEIPYNEQFF. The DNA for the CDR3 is TGCGCCAGCAGTGAGATCCCTTACAATGAGCAGTTCTTC.

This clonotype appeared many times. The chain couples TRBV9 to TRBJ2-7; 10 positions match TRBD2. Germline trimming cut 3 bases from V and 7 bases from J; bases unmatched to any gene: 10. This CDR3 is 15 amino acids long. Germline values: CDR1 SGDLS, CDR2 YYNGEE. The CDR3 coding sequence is TGTGCCAGCAGCGCCGACCTAGCGGGAGTGCGAGAGCAGTACTTC. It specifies CASSADLAGVREQYF. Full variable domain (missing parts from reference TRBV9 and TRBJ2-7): DSGVTQTPKHLITATGQRVTLRCSPRSGDLSVYWYQQSLDQGLQFLIQYYNGEERAKGNILERFSAQQFPDLHSELNLSSLELGDSALYFCASSADLAGVREQYFGPGTRLTVT.

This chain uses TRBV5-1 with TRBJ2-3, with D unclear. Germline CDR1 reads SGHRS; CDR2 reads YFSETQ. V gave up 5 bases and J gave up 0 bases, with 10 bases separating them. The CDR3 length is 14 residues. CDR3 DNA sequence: TGCGCCAGCAGGGTTCAGGTTAGCACAGATACGCAGTATTTT. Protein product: CASRVQVSTDTQYF.

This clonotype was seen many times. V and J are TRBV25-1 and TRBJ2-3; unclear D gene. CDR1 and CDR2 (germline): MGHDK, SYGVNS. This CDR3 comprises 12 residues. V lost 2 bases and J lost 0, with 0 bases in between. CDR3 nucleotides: TGTGCCAGCAGTGAAAGCACAGATACGCAGTATTTT. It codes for CASSESTDTQYF.

CDR3 nucleotides: TGTGCTAGTGGTTTTGATGGCAGCTCCGATACGCAGTATTTT. Its protein is CASGFDGSSDTQYF. The J gene is TRBJ2-3, the V gene TRBV12-5; D is uncertain. V lost 3 bases and J 6 bases, leaving 13 bases between the germline ends. The CDR3 has 14 residues. Germline lookup yields CDR1 LGHNT and CDR2 FRNRAP.

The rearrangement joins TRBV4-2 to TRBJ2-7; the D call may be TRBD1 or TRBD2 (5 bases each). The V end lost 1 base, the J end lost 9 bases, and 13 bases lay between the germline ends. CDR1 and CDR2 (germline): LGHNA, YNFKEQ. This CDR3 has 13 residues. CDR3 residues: CASSQGGTDGQYF. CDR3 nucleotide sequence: TGTGCCAGCAGCCAAGGTGGGACGGACGGGCAGTACTTC.

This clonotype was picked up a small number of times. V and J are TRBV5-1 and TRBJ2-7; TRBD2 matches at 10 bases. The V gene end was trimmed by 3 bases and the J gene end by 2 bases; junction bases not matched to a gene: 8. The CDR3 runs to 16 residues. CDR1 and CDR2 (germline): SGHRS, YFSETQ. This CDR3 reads CASSSGGTSGTYEQYF. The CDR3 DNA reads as TGCGCCAGCAGCTCGGGAGGAACTAGCGGGACCTACGAGCAGTACTTC.

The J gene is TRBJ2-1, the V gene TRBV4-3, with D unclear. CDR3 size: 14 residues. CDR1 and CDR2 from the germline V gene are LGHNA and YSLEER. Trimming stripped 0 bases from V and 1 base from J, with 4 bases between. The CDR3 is CASSQDWSYNEQFF. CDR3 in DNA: TGCGCCAGCAGCCAAGATTGGTCCTACAATGAGCAGTTCTTC.

CDR3 protein: CASSHFGQSYEQYF. The CDR3 DNA reads as TGTGCCAGCAGCCACTTCGGACAGTCCTACGAGCAGTACTTC. This chain uses TRBV3-1 with TRBJ2-7; a possible D gene is TRBD1 (6 bases). From germline, CDR1 is LGHDT and CDR2 YNNKEL (reference sequence). Trimming stripped 3 bases from V and 1 base from J, with 10 bases between. The CDR3 loop spans 14 amino acids.

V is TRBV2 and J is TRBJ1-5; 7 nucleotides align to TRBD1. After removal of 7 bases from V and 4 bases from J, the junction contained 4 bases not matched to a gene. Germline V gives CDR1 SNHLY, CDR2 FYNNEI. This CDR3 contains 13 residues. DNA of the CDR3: TGTGCCAGCAAAGGGACAGAAAATCAGCCCCAGCATTTT. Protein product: CASKGTENQPQHF. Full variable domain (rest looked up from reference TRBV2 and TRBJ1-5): EPEVTQTPSHQVTQMGQEVILRCVPISNHLYFYWYRQILGQKVEFLVSFYNNEISEKSEIFDDQFSVERPDGSNFTLKIRSTKLEDSAMYFCASKGTENQPQHFGDGTRLSIL.

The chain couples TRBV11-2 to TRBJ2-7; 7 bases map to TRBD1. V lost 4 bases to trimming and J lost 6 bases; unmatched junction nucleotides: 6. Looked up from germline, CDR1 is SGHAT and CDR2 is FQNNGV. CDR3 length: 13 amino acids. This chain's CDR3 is CASSWGTVLEQYF. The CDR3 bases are TGTGCCAGCAGCTGGGGGACAGTTCTCGAGCAGTACTTC. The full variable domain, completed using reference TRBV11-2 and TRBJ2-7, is EAGVAQSPRYKIIEKRQSVAFWCNPISGHATLYWYQQILGQGPKLLIQFQNNGVVDDSQLPKDRFSAERLKGVDSTLKIQPAKLEDSAVYLCASSWGTVLEQYFGPGTRLTVT.

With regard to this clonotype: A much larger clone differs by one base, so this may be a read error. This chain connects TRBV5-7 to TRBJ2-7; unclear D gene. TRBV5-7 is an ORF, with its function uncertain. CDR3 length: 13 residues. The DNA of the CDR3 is TGTGCCGGCAGCTTGGTGTCCATCTACGAGCAGTACTTC. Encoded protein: CAGSLVSIYEQYF.

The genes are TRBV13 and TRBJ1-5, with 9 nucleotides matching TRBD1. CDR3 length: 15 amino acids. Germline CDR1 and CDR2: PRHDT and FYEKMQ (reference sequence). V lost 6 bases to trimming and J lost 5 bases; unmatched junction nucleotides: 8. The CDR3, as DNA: TGTGCCAGCAGTACCGGGACAGGGTTCGATCAGCCCCAGCATTTT. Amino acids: CASSTGTGFDQPQHF.

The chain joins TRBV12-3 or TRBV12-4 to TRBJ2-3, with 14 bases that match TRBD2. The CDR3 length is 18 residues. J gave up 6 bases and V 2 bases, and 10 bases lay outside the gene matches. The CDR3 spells CASSLNRLAGGPIDTQYF. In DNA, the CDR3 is TGTGCCAGCAGTTTAAATAGACTAGCGGGAGGGCCTATCGATACGCAGTATTTT.

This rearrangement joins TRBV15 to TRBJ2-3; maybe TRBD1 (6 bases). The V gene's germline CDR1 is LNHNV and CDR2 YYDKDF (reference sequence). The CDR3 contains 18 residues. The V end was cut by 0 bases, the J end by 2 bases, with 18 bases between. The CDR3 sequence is CATSRDPSTGINTDTQYF. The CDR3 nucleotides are TGTGCCACCAGCAGAGATCCCAGCACAGGGATAAACACAGATACGCAGTATTTT. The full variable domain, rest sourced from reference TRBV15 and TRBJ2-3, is DAMVIQNPRYQVTQFGKPVTLSCSQTLNHNVMYWYQQKSSQAPKLLFHYYDKDFNNEADTPDNFQSRRPNTSFCFLDIRSPGLGDTAMYLCATSRDPSTGINTDTQYFGPGTRLTVL.

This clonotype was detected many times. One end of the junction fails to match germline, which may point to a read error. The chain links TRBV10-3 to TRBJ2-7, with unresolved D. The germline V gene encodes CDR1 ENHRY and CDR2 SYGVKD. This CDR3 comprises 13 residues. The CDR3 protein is CAITPGPSSEQYF. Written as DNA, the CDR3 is TGTGCCATAACGCCGGGTCCATCCTCCGAGCAGTACTTC.

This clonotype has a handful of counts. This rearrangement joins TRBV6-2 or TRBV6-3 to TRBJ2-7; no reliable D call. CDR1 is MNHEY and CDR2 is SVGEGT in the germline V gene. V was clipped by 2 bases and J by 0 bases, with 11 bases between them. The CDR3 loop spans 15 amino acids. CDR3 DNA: TGTGCCAGCAGTTACGGGATCTCGAGCTCCTACGAGCAGTACTTC. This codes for CASSYGISSSYEQYF.

The CDR3 region has the DNA TGTGCCAGCAGTTTAACGTCCGTCACCTACAATGAGCAGTACTTC. This codes for CASSLTSVTYNEQYF. This chain links TRBV28 with TRBJ2-1; D ambiguous. The end of the DNA aligns better with TRBJ2-7, so the J call may be wrong. CDR1 and CDR2 from the germline V gene are MDHEN and SYDVKM. This CDR3 comprises 15 residues.

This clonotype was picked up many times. The CDR3 protein is CASSFEQGARFF. In DNA form, the CDR3 reads TGTGCCAGCAGCTTTGAACAGGGGGCTCGGTTCTTC. The chain links TRBV7-2 to TRBJ2-1; 9 nucleotides align to TRBD1. V shed 3 bases and J 15 bases; nucleotides not matched to a gene: 6. This CDR3 is 12 amino acids long. CDR1 and CDR2 (germline): SGHTA, FQGNSA.

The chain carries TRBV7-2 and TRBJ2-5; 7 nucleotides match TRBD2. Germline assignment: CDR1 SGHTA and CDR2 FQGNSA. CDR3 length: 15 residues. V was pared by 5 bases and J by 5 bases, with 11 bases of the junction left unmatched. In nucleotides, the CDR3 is TGTGCCAGCAGCCTGTGGCTAGCGGTAACCGAGACCCAGTACTTC. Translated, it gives CASSLWLAVTETQYF.